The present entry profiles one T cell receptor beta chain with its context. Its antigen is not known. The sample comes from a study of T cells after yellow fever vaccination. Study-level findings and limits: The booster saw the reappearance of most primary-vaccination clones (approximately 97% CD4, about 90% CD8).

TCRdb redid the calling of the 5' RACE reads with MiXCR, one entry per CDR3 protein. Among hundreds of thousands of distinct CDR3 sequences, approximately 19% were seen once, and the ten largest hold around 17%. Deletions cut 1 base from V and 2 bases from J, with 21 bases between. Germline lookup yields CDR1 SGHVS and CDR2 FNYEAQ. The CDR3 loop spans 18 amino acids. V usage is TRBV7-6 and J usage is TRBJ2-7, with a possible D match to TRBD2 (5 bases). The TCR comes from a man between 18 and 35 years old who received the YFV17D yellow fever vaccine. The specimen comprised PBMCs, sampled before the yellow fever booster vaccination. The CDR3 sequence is CASSLEATDYGIPYEQYF. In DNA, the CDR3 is TGTGCCAGCAGCTTAGAGGCCACTGACTACGGGATCCCCTACGAGCAGTACTTC. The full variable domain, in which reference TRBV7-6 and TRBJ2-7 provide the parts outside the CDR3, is GAGVSQSPRYKVTKRGQDVALRCDPISGHVSLYWYRQALGQGPEFLTYFNYEAQQDKSGLPNDRFSAERPEGSISTLTIQRTEQRDSAMYRCASSLEATDYGIPYEQYFGPGTRLTVT.